The clone carrying this T cell receptor (beta chain) occurred many times. Being off target in a library aimed at alpha chains, this beta chain has a size of little meaning. Time point specified: sample taken at primary tumor resection. TCRs were sequenced from unsorted whole RNA of tumor, nontumor lung or PBMC. Untreated early-stage non-small cell lung cancer patients, 70 to 85 in total, were the donors. The data were obtained in a study of spatial heterogeneity in lung cancer. Looking at the study overall: Detection consistently yielded more beta chains than alpha chains. Mean representation of each unique TCR and UMI combination in the raw reads exceeded 8.5 occurrences.

On each TCR cDNA molecule, a unique molecular identifier was present. TCRdb fed the 5' RACE reads into MiXCR, producing one record per CDR3 protein. The sample includes 7,000 or so distinct CDR3 sequences, around 5% of them seen just once. The CDR3 covers 17 residues. The germline V gene has CDR1 MNHNY and CDR2 SVGAGI (reference sequence). J lost 4 bases, V lost 6 bases, and 11 bases had no gene match. This clonotype was sampled from a female donor with early-stage non-small cell lung cancer. The chain couples TRBV6-6 to TRBJ2-6; 8 bases are a match to TRBD1. Sample: normal lung tissue next to the tumor, taken at surgery. The chain's CDR3 is CASRGGQGTLGANVLTF. The DNA for the CDR3 is TGTGCCAGCAGAGGAGGACAGGGAACGCTAGGGGCCAACGTCCTGACTTTC.